This TCR beta chain was sequenced in a study of T-cell memory formation after mild COVID-19. General study results and limits: A second wave of clones peaked on day 37, and their SARS-CoV-2 specificity went unconfirmed. Later expanders leaned toward CD4+, whereas clones contracting from day 15 to 85 were balanced CD4/CD8.

TCRdb itself ran the 5' RACE reads through MiXCR, one entry per CDR3 protein. The data hold hundreds of thousands of distinct CDR3 sequences, with 16% observed a single time. From germline, CDR1 is SGDLS and CDR2 YYNGEE. This CDR3 has 15 amino acids. V lost 2 bases, J lost 6 bases, and 8 bases stayed unmatched. About this clonotype: Its matching antigen is unknown.

The chain is built from TRBV9 and TRBJ2-1; 7 bases are shared with TRBD2. Sequencing was carried out using PBMCs or a T cell subset sorted from them (not recorded which). The receptor was derived from a young man who had mild COVID-19 (a few samples of this study predate the infection). Cell type and time point are not known. The CDR3 sequence: CASSVGLVEGNEQFF. The CDR3 DNA is TGTGCCAGCAGCGTCGGACTAGTGGAAGGCAATGAGCAGTTCTTC.